Below, one TCR beta chain is given with its context. These data come from a study of shared T cell receptors in the human thymus. The repertoire was sequenced with immunoSEQ multiplex PCR; TCRdb's copy has only in-frame clones and lacks some. The data show 550,000 to 800,000 clones, with around 85% seen just once and around 0.01% held by the top ten. CDR1 and CDR2 (germline): LNHNV, YYDKDF (reference sequence). The CDR3 is 16 amino acids. J gave up 4 bases and V 4 bases, and 9 bases lay outside the gene matches. The same data also went into a second study, on human thymus T cells. As reported in that work: Healthy Finnish infants having corrective surgery for congenital heart defects served as donors.

The receptor was isolated from a girl in the first two years of life with a congenital heart defect. Sequenced: thymocytes. The J gene is TRBJ2-2, the V gene TRBV15, with 7 bases aligning to TRBD1. The CDR3, as DNA: TGTGCCACCAGCACAACCGGGACAGTTGGCACCGGGGAGCTGTTTTTT. Translated, it gives CATSTTGTVGTGELFF.